Reported below is one T cell receptor beta chain. Its antigen is not known. V lost 0 bases, J lost 8 bases, and 8 bases lay in between. The CDR3 spans 12 residues. CDR1 is SGHRS, CDR2 YFSETQ, per germline. The assay was immunoSEQ multiplex PCR, and TCRdb's table has in-frame clones only and misses some. This sample carries more than 55,000 clones, more than 70% of them seen once, and the ten largest clones take around 5.4%. In every patient, relapse followed autologous stem cell transplantation, while exposure to brentuximab vedotin differed. The data originate from a study of PD-1 blockade in classical Hodgkin lymphoma. Study findings and constraints: Baseline TCR diversity was reportedly lower in newly diagnosed patients than healthy donors.

The receptor's source is a human donor with classical Hodgkin lymphoma. This chain joins TRBV5-1 and TRBJ1-1; D remains unclear. Sequenced material: peripheral blood mononuclear cells (PBMCs), taken before the second cycle of nivolumab. CDR3 nucleotide sequence: TGCGCCAGCAGCTTGGGTGGCAGGGAAGCTTTCTTT. Amino acids: CASSLGGREAFF.